The TCR beta chain under discussion was sequenced for a study of blood T cell repertoires in COVID-19 (TCRdb year 2020). About the study as a whole: The collaborator samples originated in the United States, Italy and Spain and spanned the acute and convalescent phases of COVID-19. The material from the prospective study consisted of cDNA or gDNA derived from T cells, B-cell-depleted T cells, or PBMCs. Deeply sampled blood TCRbeta repertoires from subjects exposed to, actively infected with, or recovered from COVID-19 were included in the dataset. The repertoires were released in a freely available public database intended as a resource for research on the immune response to SARS-CoV-2. The samples were drawn from two sources: the first 160 participants of the ongoing ImmuneRACE study, and fewer than 1,500 subjects contributed by 6 global collaborators. The sample metadata nearly always contained a de-identified subject ID, COVID-19 status, age in years and sex. Where available, HLA class I and class II types were taken from metadata supplied by the sample provider and were not determined by assay-based typing.

Study-wide findings and limitations: Clinical and demographic metadata were provided uncurated, with the amount varying by source and participant.

In the prospective study, participants were roughly 18 to 100 years old, resided in 25 or so geographic areas of the United States, and were enrolled through a virtual design. To assign participants to cohorts, the prospective study relied on clinical history that participants themselves reported in a screening survey and a study questionnaire. Recovered participants in ImmuneRACE Cohort 3 were defined by two consecutive negative NP/OP PCR tests, clearance by a healthcare professional, or resolution of symptoms. Mobile phlebotomists in the prospective study collected whole blood, serum and a nasopharyngeal or oropharyngeal swab from every participant. Over a roughly 2-month period, participants in the prospective study had the option of providing additional blood draws and questionnaires. Before DNA extraction, prospective study blood samples were shipped either frozen or at room temperature. In its sample, this clone was seen a few times. The clone's antigen remains unknown. Qualities for individual bases were not recorded, and no much larger clone is one base off.

The cysteine opens and the phenylalanine closes a CDR3 of 13 amino acids. The retained sequence is limited to the CDR3, 39 bases, with the frame set at the first base. Trimming at the junction amounts to 1 base on V and 2 bases on J, and the germline ends lie 4 bases apart. CDR1 and CDR2 are drawn from the germline V gene: SGHRS, YFSETQ. TCRbeta CDR3 regions were amplified from genomic DNA by means of the immunoSEQ Assay, a bias-controlled multiplex PCR. On the study's bioinformatics: The number of nucleated cells in each sample was estimated by amplification of reference gene primers within the assay. To quantify the absolute abundance of each unique TCRbeta CDR3 rearrangement, sequence reads were collapsed and filtered. Productive Simpson clonality was computed per sample as the square root of Simpson's diversity index over productive rearrangements. TCRdb obtained this table from immuneACCESS and retained in-frame rearrangements with V and J assigned. These tables miss some clones; where compared with another copy, unresolved V genes account for less than half of the shortfall, and the remainder is unexplained. The DNA was the basis for D and trimming; V, J and clone size are from that table. For this sample the table gives around 230,000 clones, of which around four fifths were detected only once. The ten largest clones take up 15% of the sample.

This TCR was recovered from a man aged 40-55 years who had recovered from COVID-19. The sample taken for sequencing was PBMCs or T cells enriched from blood (not recorded which). The chain couples TRBV5-1 to TRBJ1-5; the D gene assignment is ambiguous. The nucleotide sequence is given as TGCGCCAGCAGCTTGCAGGGCAATCAGCCCCAGCATTTT. The translation is CASSLQGNQPQHF.